The clone carrying this T cell receptor (beta chain) is a singleton in its sample. The data are from a study of identical twins. After template switching added a universal primer site, the resulting cDNA carried unique molecular identifiers. Using its own MiXCR run on the 5' RACE reads, TCRdb lists one record per CDR3 protein. The sample contains about 470,000 distinct CDR3 sequences, approximately 25% of which appear only once. Unmatched junction bases numbered 17, after V lost 6 bases and J lost 7 bases. The CDR3 is 16 residues long. Germline V gene data show CDR1 as DFQATT and CDR2 as SNEGSKA (reference sequence). A further study also used this sample, focusing on T cells expressing NK-cell markers. That work states: More than 5 donors carried dominant NKG2C+ clonotypes that made up about 1.0-7.0% of their CD8+ T cells.

The rearrangement uses TRBV20-1 and TRBJ2-1; 8 bases align to TRBD2. The clonotype was recovered from a woman aged 18-29 years in good health. The sequenced sample was CD4+ T cells sorted from blood. CDR3: CSATRGGAGMGNEQFF. The DNA of the CDR3 is TGCAGTGCGACCCGGGGGGGGGCCGGGATGGGGAATGAGCAGTTCTTC.